This TCR beta chain was retrieved from a study of a mutant IDH1 vaccine in newly diagnosed glioma (dated by TCRdb to 2020 to 2023). About the full investigation: Patients received eight vaccinations in weeks 1, 3, 5, 7, 11, 15, 19 and 23, corresponding to visits V03 through V10. In the chemotherapy-containing groups, vaccination started alongside temozolomide cycles, whereas in patients who had radiotherapy alone it started 4-6 weeks after radiotherapy. Of the 25 to 40 treated patients, about 62% were male and around 40% were female, and the mean age was approximately 40 years. Before enrollment, patients had received standard therapy of radiotherapy alone, temozolomide alone, or radiochemotherapy with temozolomide; most received the combination. Peripheral blood samples were drawn at six visits, namely V03 (baseline), V05, V07, V10, V12 and V13. For exploratory analyses, about two dozen treated patients had longitudinal TCRB deep sequencing done wherever samples were available.

Comment on this clone: What antigen it recognizes has not been identified. No clone much larger than this one lies a single base away; base qualities are absent.

Relative to germline, V is missing 4 bases and J is missing 5 bases, with 15 bases of the junction outside any gene match. Based on the germline V gene, the CDR1 and CDR2 sequences are SGDLS and YYNGEE. Counted from cysteine to phenylalanine, this CDR3 has 17 amino acids. CDR3 DNA only is kept here, 51 bases in frame from base 1. Libraries were prepared through the immunoSEQ multiplex PCR assay. Following the manufacturer's protocol, the hsTCRB Kit was used to amplify rearranged TCR beta chain sequences. Sequencing of TCRB libraries was carried out on an Illumina MiSeq. As for the original processing: The kit vendor's proprietary platform handled demultiplexing, trimming and gene mapping. TCRdb carries this immuneACCESS record with in-frame sequences only. Its versions omit some clonotypes, under half of them owing to an unresolved V gene in the studies checked, with the rest unexplained. V and J calls and clone size come straight from that table; D and trimming were deduced from the DNA. This sample comprises around 62,000 clones, about 88% of them detected only once. Approximately 2% of the sample is held by the ten biggest clonotypes.

What this sample's time point label stands for: week 11, during vaccination. A 20-mer mutant IDH1 peptide at 300 micrograms in Montanide made up each vaccine dose, which was injected subcutaneously together with topical imiquimod. Donors had newly diagnosed WHO grade 3 or 4 IDH1-mutant astrocytomas with loss of nuclear ATRX. The samples were drawn from NOA16, a multicentre, single-arm, open-label phase I trial in Germany that tested a mutant IDH1 peptide vaccine in humans for the first time. The DNeasy Blood and Tissue Kit was used to extract genomic DNA from EDTA blood for TCRB sequencing. What the study reported, not specific to this receptor: It was noted by the authors that analyses of patient blood samples could not be reproduced owing to sample limitations. Changes in the top peripheral T cell clonotypes picked up by TCRB sequencing did not appear to be linked to pseudoprogression. Immune responses induced by the vaccine were seen in 90% to 95% of patients across multiple MHC alleles. Availability determined which PBMC samples were chosen for TCRB deep sequencing.

The chain uses TRBV9 and TRBJ2-7; TRBD2 aligns with 10 central bases. The sequences come from PBMCs, collected from a glioma patient whose treatment included an IDH1 peptide vaccine. This TCR came from a man aged 35 to 55 with glioma. The CDR3 in this case is CASSPHPNVLAGDEQYF. The DNA is TGTGCCAGCAGCCCTCATCCGAATGTGCTAGCGGGAGACGAGCAGTACTTC.